This T cell receptor (beta chain) appears in the sequencing data of a study of blood T cell repertoires in COVID-19 (dated by TCRdb to 2018 to 2021). With regard to the full study: Collaborator samples came from the United States, Italy and Spain and covered acute and convalescent phases of COVID-19. The prospective study material was composed of cDNA or gDNA derived from T cells, B-cell-depleted T cells, or PBMCs. Subjects who had been exposed to COVID-19, were actively infected with it, or had recovered from it provided the deeply sampled blood TCRbeta repertoires that made up the dataset. The repertoires were released in a freely available public database meant as a resource for research on the immune response to SARS-CoV-2. Samples were obtained from the ongoing ImmuneRACE study (first 160 participants) and from 950 to 1,500 subjects provided by 6 global collaborators. Nearly every sample came with metadata listing a de-identified subject ID, COVID-19 status, age in years and sex. Where available, HLA class I and class II types were obtained from metadata supplied by the sample provider rather than from assay-based typing. General conclusions and limits of the study: The amount of clinical and demographic metadata varied by source and participant and was provided uncurated.

In the prospective study, participants were roughly 18 to 89 years old, resided in about 25 geographic areas of the United States, and were enrolled through a virtual design. To assign participants to cohorts, the prospective study relied on clinical history that participants themselves reported in a screening survey and a study questionnaire. ImmuneRACE Cohort 3 recovered participants were defined by two consecutive negative NP/OP PCR tests, healthcare professional clearance, or symptom resolution. Each participant in the prospective study had whole blood, serum and a nasopharyngeal or oropharyngeal swab collected by mobile phlebotomists. Participants in the prospective study had the option to provide additional blood draws and questionnaires over a roughly 2-month period. Before DNA extraction, blood samples from the prospective study were shipped at room temperature or frozen. V loses 5 bases, J loses 6 bases, and the germline ends lie 7 bases apart. Via the germline V gene, CDR1 is MNHEY and CDR2 SVGAGI. CDR3 length: 11 amino acids, cysteine to phenylalanine. The entry retains the CDR3 DNA only, 33 bases that are in frame from base 1.

This clone was picked up one time. Its antigen target is currently unknown. The record has no base qualities; no much larger clone is one base away. TCRbeta CDR3 regions were amplified from genomic DNA by means of the immunoSEQ Assay, a bias-controlled multiplex PCR. The paper's processing steps were these. The number of nucleated cells in each sample was estimated by amplification of reference gene primers within the assay. Sequence reads were collapsed and filtered to measure the absolute abundance of every unique TCRbeta CDR3 rearrangement. For each sample, productive Simpson clonality was calculated as the square root of Simpson's diversity index across productive rearrangements. TCRdb carries this immuneACCESS record with in-frame sequences only. Its versions omit some clonotypes, under half of them owing to an unresolved V gene in the studies checked, with the rest unexplained. The V and J calls and clone size were taken over from that table, and D and trimming were inferred from the DNA. The sample has about 160,000 clones on record, about 90% of them singletons. The ten largest make up approximately 6.5% of the sample.

The specimen was PBMCs or T cells enriched from blood (not recorded which). The receptor's source is a woman in her 50s who had recovered from COVID-19. Recombination joined TRBV6-5 with TRBJ1-1, with the D gene call left open. DNA sequence: TGTGCCAGCAGTCGTAGATCTGAAGCTTTCTTT. The translation is CASSRRSEAFF.